The clone carrying this T cell receptor beta chain has only one observation. Trimming pared 0 bases from V and 0 bases from J, leaving 12 bases between. The CDR3 spans 16 residues. CDR1 and CDR2 from the germline V gene are SGHRS and YFSETQ. This sample is part of a study of blood T cell repertoires in COVID-19. Study-level information: Whether acute or convalescent, the COVID-19 samples came from the United States, Italy and Spain. T cells, B-cell-depleted T cells, or PBMCs supplied cDNA or gDNA.

Ages ranged from about 18 to 89 years, with residence in around 24 US areas. How the authors handled the data: By means of reference gene primer amplification, nucleated cell counts were estimated. The data were produced by immunoSEQ multiplex PCR, yet TCRdb's version contains in-frame clones alone and is incomplete. V and J calls plus clone size are reproduced from that table; the DNA served to infer D and trimming. This table has 200,000 or so clones, approximately 88% appearing once. The chain employs TRBV5-1 and TRBJ1-2, with unresolved D. Sequencing used PBMCs or T cells enriched from blood (not recorded which). This sequence was found in a woman in her late teens or twenties who had recovered from COVID-19. The CDR3 loop reads CASSLEGRRSNYGYTF. The CDR3 DNA is TGCGCCAGCAGCTTGGAGGGCAGGAGGTCTAACTATGGCTACACCTTC.